This T cell receptor (beta chain) is from a study of CD8 T cells in ankylosing spondylitis. MiXCR was run by TCRdb on the 5' RACE reads, yielding one entry per CDR3 protein. The table has approximately 260,000 distinct CDR3 sequences, 18% seen once. From germline, CDR1 is MNHEY and CDR2 SVGEGT. Deletions cut 4 bases from V and 2 bases from J, with 18 bases between. The CDR3 totals 16 residues. The sample taken for sequencing was blood, either unsorted or a sorted T cell fraction (not recorded which). The sequence was collected from a male donor with ankylosing spondylitis or in good health (not recorded which). The chain joins TRBV6-2 or TRBV6-3 to TRBJ2-7; no clear D. Here the CDR3 reads CASSSNPSRRPYEQYF. As DNA, the CDR3 is TGTGCCAGCAGTTCCAACCCCTCCAGACGCCCCTACGAGCAGTACTTC.